This T cell receptor (beta chain) was identified in a study of blood T cell repertoires in COVID-19. In the original analysis: Cell counts per sample came from amplifying reference gene primers. Only in-frame clones appear in the TCRdb table, and some are missing; sequencing was by immunoSEQ multiplex PCR. V, J and clone size are those of that table, while D and trimming were read from the DNA. The table records just over 250,000 clones, around 90% of them present only once. Trimming stripped 3 bases from V and 0 bases from J, with 12 bases between. Germline CDR1 reads GTSNPN; CDR2 reads SVGIG (reference sequence). The CDR3 extends over 15 amino acids. As regards this clone: The identical CDR3 is also encoded by other nucleotide sequences in the sample.

The source material was peripheral blood. This chain connects TRBV30 to TRBJ1-3, with a tentative D call TRBD1 (6 bases). This TCR derives from a woman aged 65 to 85 with COVID-19, enrolled during active disease. The CDR3 region has the DNA TGTGCCTGGAGCCGTACAGGGAACTCTGGAAACACCATATATTTT. Encoded protein: CAWSRTGNSGNTIYF.